The 12 T cell receptor beta chains presented below share a single source sample, sequenced in a study of blood T cells in healthy people across ages. A second PCR, run for 7 to 11 cycles, used a sample-barcoded 5' primer plus a J-beta primer mix. TCRdb ran MiXCR on the 5' RACE reads and lists one entry per CDR3 protein. The data contain some 640,000 distinct CDR3 sequences, 25% to 35% of them seen just once; the ten biggest clones take up 15% to 18%. The specimen was blood. The source of these receptors is a woman aged 80 or over in good health.

This clonotype has just a few counts. The CDR3 region is CASSLDRGIVSYGYTF. The CDR3 region has the DNA TGTGCCAGCAGCTTAGACAGGGGAATAGTTTCGTATGGCTACACCTTC. The chain carries TRBV7-2 and TRBJ1-2, with 7 bases fitting TRBD1. After removal of 1 base from V and 5 bases from J, the junction contained 10 bases not matched to a gene. Germline CDR1 SGHTA, CDR2 FQGNSA. The CDR3 has 16 residues.

This clonotype came up many times. The chain joins TRBV7-2 to TRBJ2-1; possible D gene TRBD2, 5 bases. From germline, CDR1 is SGHTA and CDR2 FQGNSA. Trimming removed 5 bases from V and 9 bases from J, with 14 bases in between. The CDR3 sequence is 13 residues long. The CDR3 protein is CASSLNSRGEQFF. CDR3 coding DNA: TGTGCCAGCAGCCTGAACTCTCGGGGTGAGCAGTTCTTC.

Points on this clonotype: The conserved closing phenylalanine or tryptophan is absent in this CDR3, likely reflecting a read error. The CDR3 region is CASSLGRRGTSGGREGNEQYC. The DNA of the CDR3 is TGTGCCAGCAGCTTGGGGAGAAGAGGGACTAGCGGGGGCCGAGAGGGCAATGAGCAGTACTGC. V and J are TRBV7-3 and TRBJ2-5, with 14 bases aligning to TRBD2. The CDR3 has 21 amino acids. Germline CDR1 reads SGHTA; CDR2 reads FQGTGA. With 3 bases clipped from V and 11 bases from J, the junction kept 26 bases outside the gene matches.

The CDR3 sequence is CASAFGQAYSNQPQHF. CDR3 bases: TGTGCCAGCGCTTTTGGACAGGCTTATAGCAATCAGCCCCAGCATTTT. The chain links TRBV6-2 or TRBV6-3 to TRBJ1-5; 7 nucleotides match TRBD1. From germline, CDR1 is MNHEY and CDR2 SVGEGT. V lost 8 bases to trimming and J lost 0 bases; unmatched junction nucleotides: 10. The CDR3 sequence is 16 residues long.

In its sample, this clonotype was seen many times. The chain couples TRBV7-2 to TRBJ2-5, with D possibly being TRBD2 (8 bases). Germline values: CDR1 SGHTA, CDR2 FQGNSA. Trimming stripped 3 bases from V and 11 bases from J, with 31 bases between. The CDR3 runs to 18 residues. The CDR3, as DNA: TGTGCCAGCAGCTTCAGGGGTCCGGGACTAGGGGGCCTCAATGAGCAGTACTTC. Translation: CASSFRGPGLGGLNEQYF.

This clonotype has ten or more counts. This clone may be a read error of a much larger clone one base away. V gene TRBV29-1 combines with J gene TRBJ2-5; 13 nucleotides match TRBD2. Germline CDR1 is SQVTM and CDR2 is ANQGSEA. The CDR3 length is 14 residues. V was clipped by 8 bases and J by 11 bases; unmatched bases: 14. The CDR3 sequence is CSTTSGGAGNEQYF. CDR3 DNA: TGCAGCACCACTAGCGGGGGGGCGGGTAATGAGCAGTACTTC.

V gene TRBV29-1 combines with J gene TRBJ2-7, with 7 bases matching TRBD1. The CDR3 runs to 14 residues. V was clipped by 6 bases and J by 8 bases; unmatched bases: 16. Germline assignment: CDR1 SQVTM and CDR2 ANQGSEA. The CDR3, as DNA: TGCAGCGTCGGAGTAGGGACAGAATCCCAGAAGCAGTACTTC. Protein product: CSVGVGTESQKQYF.

The chain uses TRBV6-1 and TRBJ1-6, with D possibly TRBD1 on 6 matching bases. The germline V and J ends were trimmed by 5 bases and 8 bases, with 16 bases remaining between them. This CDR3 comprises 15 residues. Germline CDR1 MNHNS, CDR2 SASEGT. CDR3 in amino acids: CASSKQGVKDSPLHF. CDR3 sequence (DNA): TGTGCCAGCAGTAAACAGGGTGTTAAGGATTCACCCCTCCACTTT.

Many counts were recorded for this clonotype. This chain joins TRBV6-5 and TRBJ1-2; D is undetermined. V was trimmed by 2 bases and J by 8 bases, leaving 12 bases between them. The germline V gene has CDR1 MNHEY and CDR2 SVGAGI. The CDR3 has 13 residues. The chain's CDR3 is CASSYGGRRGYTF. The CDR3 nucleotides are TGTGCCAGCAGTTACGGAGGTCGGCGGGGCTACACCTTC.

In this sample, this clonotype turned up many times. The chain combines TRBV6-1 with TRBJ2-5; 11 positions agree with TRBD1. The V gene's germline CDR1 is MNHNS and CDR2 SASEGT. V lost 4 bases, J lost 11 bases, and 15 bases stayed unmatched. This CDR3 is built from 16 residues. For the CDR3, the DNA is TGTGCCAGCAGTGCCTCCGGGACAGGGGGTATGGGGGAGCAGTACTTC. As protein: CASSASGTGGMGEQYF.

This clonotype has only a few counts. The genes are TRBV5-6 and TRBJ1-4, with TRBD1 identical over 9 bases. Looked up from germline, CDR1 is SGHDT and CDR2 is YYEEEE. J gave up 2 bases and V 4 bases, and 6 bases lay outside the gene matches. The CDR3 length is 16 residues. CDR3 sequence: CASSPDRGATNEKLFF. The CDR3 nucleotides are TGTGCCAGCAGCCCGGACAGGGGAGCGACTAATGAAAAACTGTTTTTT.

This clonotype was found many times. V is TRBV20-1 and J is TRBJ1-1; the match to TRBD1 covers 7 bases. This CDR3 region has 15 residues. Germline CDR1 and CDR2: DFQATT and SNEGSKA (reference sequence). V gave up 1 base and J gave up 6 bases; unmatched junction bases: 11. CDR3 nucleotides: TGCAGTGCTAGAGTTAGACAGGGCGCCCTCCCTGAAGCTTTCTTT. It translates to CSARVRQGALPEAFF.